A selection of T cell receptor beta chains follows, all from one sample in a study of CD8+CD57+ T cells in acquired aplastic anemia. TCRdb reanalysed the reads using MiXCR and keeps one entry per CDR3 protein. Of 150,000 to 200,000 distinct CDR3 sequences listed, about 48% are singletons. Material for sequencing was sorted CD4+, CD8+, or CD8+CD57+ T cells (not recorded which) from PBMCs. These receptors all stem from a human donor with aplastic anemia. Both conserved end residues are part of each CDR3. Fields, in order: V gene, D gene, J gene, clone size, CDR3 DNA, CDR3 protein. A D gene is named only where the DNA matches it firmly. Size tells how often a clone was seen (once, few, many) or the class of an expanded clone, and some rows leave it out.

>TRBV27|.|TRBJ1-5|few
TGTGCCAGCAGTTTCGGGGCAGGGAATCAGCCCCAGCATTTT
CASSFGAGNQPQHF
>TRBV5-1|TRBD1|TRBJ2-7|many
TGCGCCAGCAGTTACGACAGGGATCGTTTCTACGAGCAGTACTTC
CASSYDRDRFYEQYF
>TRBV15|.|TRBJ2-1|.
TGTGCCACCAGCAGAGCGGGAACGACCTACAATGAGCAGTTCTTC
CATSRAGTTYNEQFF
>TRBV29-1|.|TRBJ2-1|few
TGCAGCGTTGGAGGACTAACTATTTACAATGAGCAGTTCTTC
CSVGGLTIYNEQFF
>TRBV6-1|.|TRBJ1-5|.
TGTGCCAGCAGTGAGGCAGGGGAGTTCAATCAGCCCCAGCATTTT
CASSEAGEFNQPQHF
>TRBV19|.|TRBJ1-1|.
TGTGCCAGTAGTCTATCACGGGGGAGGACTGAAGCTTTCTTT
CASSLSRGRTEAFF
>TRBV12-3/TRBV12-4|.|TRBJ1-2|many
TGTGCCAGCAGTTTGGTAGGGAAGAATTCTGGCTACACCTTC
CASSLVGKNSGYTF
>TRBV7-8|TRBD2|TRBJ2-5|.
TGTGCCAGCAGCCCCTCGGGGAGCGGGAGTCTCTCCGGAGAGACCCAGTACTTC
CASSPSGSGSLSGETQYF
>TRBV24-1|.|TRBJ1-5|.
TGTGCCACCAGTGATTCCCGGACGGACGCTCTTCGGCCCCAGCATTTT
CATSDSRTDALRPQHF
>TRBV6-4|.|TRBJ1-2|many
TGTGCCAGCAGTGACGGCCCTAAATTGACCTTC
CASSDGPKLTF
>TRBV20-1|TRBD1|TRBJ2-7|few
TGCAGTGCTAAGACAGGGTACGAGCAGTACTTC
CSAKTGYEQYF
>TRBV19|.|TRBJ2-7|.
TGTGCCAGTAGTATCGGGACACCTTACGAGCAGTACTTC
CASSIGTPYEQYF
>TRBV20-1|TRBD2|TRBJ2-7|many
TGCAGTGCTAGAGCCGGCGGCGGGAGGGTTTTGGGGGAGCAGTACTTC
CSARAGGGRVLGEQYF
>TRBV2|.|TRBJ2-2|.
TGTGCCAGCAGTGCCCAGACCGTCGGGGAGCTGTTTTTT
CASSAQTVGELFF
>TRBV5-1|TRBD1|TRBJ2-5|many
TGCGCCAGCAGCTTTGGGACAGAAGAGACCCAGTACTTC
CASSFGTEETQYF
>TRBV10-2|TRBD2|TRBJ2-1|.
TGCGCCAGCAGTGAGACCGGGACTAGCGGTCCTGAGCAGTTCTTC
CASSETGTSGPEQFF
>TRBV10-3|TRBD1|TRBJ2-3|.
TGTGCCATCACCGCCGGGACAGGGGTGCGTGATACGCAGTATTTT
CAITAGTGVRDTQYF
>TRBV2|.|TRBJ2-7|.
TGTGCCAGCAGTGTGATAAAAGGCAGGACCTACGAGCAGTACTTC
CASSVIKGRTYEQYF
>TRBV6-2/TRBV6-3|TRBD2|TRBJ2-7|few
TGTGCCAGCAGTTACTGGAGGACTAGCGGGAGGTCGGGCGAGCAGTACTTC
CASSYWRTSGRSGEQYF
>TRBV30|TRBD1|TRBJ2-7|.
TGTGCCTGGAGTGTATCAGGGGGCACCTCCTACGAGCAGTACTTC
CAWSVSGGTSYEQYF
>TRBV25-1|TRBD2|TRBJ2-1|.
TGTGCCAGCAGTGAATATGCGGGGGGGCGGCACAATGAGCAGTTCTTC
CASSEYAGGRHNEQFF
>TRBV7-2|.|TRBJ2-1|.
TGTGCCAGCAGCTTAGCGGGAGAGACAAAGCAGTTCTTC
CASSLAGETKQFF
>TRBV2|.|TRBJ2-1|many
TGTGCCAGCGAGGGGGCGGGGGGCTATGAGCAGTTCTTC
CASEGAGGYEQFF
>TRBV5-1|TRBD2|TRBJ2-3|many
TGCGCCAGCAGCTGGGAGGGCCGCACAGATACGCAGTATTTT
CASSWEGRTDTQYF
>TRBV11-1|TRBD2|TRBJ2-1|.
TGTGCCAGCAGCTTGGTTGGGGGGAGGGCCTACAATGAGCAGTTCTTC
CASSLVGGRAYNEQFF
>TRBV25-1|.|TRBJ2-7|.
TGTGCCAGCAGCTTGGGGGGCAGGATGTCCTACGAGCAGTACTTC
CASSLGGRMSYEQYF
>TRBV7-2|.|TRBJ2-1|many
TGTGCCAGCAGCTTAGCCGAGCAGTTCTTC
CASSLAEQFF
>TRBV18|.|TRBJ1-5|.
TGTGCCAGCTCACCAATGGGACCGGACACGTATAGCAATCAGCCCCAGCATTTT
CASSPMGPDTYSNQPQHF
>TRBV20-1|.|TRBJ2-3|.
TGCAGTGCTGAGCCTAGGGGTGCCACGTATACGCAGTATTTT
CSAEPRGATYTQYF
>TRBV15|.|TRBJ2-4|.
TGTGCCACCAGCAGGGGGAGAGGGCTAGCCAAAAACATTCAGTACTTC
CATSRGRGLAKNIQYF
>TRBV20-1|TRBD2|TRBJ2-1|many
TGCAGTGCCGCCGGGACTAGGGGTGGTGAGCAGTTCTTC
CSAAGTRGGEQFF
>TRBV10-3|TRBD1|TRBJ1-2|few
TGTGCCATCAGCACAGGGGGCGGCTATGGCTACACCTTC
CAISTGGGYGYTF
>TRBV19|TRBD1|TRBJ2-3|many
TGTGCCAGTCGAAAAACAGGGGGCCCAGATACGCAGTATTTT
CASRKTGGPDTQYF
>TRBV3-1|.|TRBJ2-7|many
TGTGCCAGCAGCCAAGAGACCCACTACGAGCAGTACTTC
CASSQETHYEQYF
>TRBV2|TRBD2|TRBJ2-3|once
TGTGCCAGCAGTGAGCTAGCGGGACTAGCGGCGGCAGATACGCAGTATTTT
CASSELAGLAAADTQYF
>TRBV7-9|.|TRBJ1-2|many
TGTGCCAGCAGTTTTAGGAACAGCTATGGCTACACCTTC
CASSFRNSYGYTF
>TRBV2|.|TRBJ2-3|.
TGTGCCAGCAGTCGGGGCGGTTTCACAGATACGCAGTATTTT
CASSRGGFTDTQYF
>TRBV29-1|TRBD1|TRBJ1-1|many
TGCAGCGTACCGCTTGTAGGGGGCCAGAACACTGAAGCTTTCTTT
CSVPLVGGQNTEAFF
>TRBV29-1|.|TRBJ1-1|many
TGCAGCGTTGAAGTGGGAGGCACTGAAGCTTTCTTT
CSVEVGGTEAFF
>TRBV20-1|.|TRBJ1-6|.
TGCAGTGCTAGAGAAGGTACAGGGTTGAGTTCACCCCTCCACTTT
CSAREGTGLSSPLHF
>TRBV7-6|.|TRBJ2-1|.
TGTGCCAGCAGCTTAGCGGGAATCGAGCAGTTCTTC
CASSLAGIEQFF
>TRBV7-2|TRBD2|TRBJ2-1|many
TGTGCCAGCAGCTTACCGGGACTAGCGGGATTTAGCTCCTACAATGAGCAGTTCTTC
CASSLPGLAGFSSYNEQFF
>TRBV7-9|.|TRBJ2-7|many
TGTGCCAGCAGCTATCTGGGGAAACACGAGCAGTACTTC
CASSYLGKHEQYF
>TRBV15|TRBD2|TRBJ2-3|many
TGTGCCACACGGCCCGGACTAGCGGATTTCACAGATACGCAGTATTTT
CATRPGLADFTDTQYF
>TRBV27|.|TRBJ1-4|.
TGTGCCAGCAAACGGCGGGTCAATGAAAAACTGTTTTTT
CASKRRVNEKLFF
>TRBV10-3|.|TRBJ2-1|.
TGTGCCATCCGCGGGACCTACAATGAGCAGTTCTTC
CAIRGTYNEQFF
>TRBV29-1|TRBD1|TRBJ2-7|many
TGCAGCGTTTGGGGGACAGGGGTCTCCTACGAGCAGTACTTC
CSVWGTGVSYEQYF
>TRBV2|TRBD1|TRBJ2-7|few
TGTGCCAGCACCTCCGACAGGGAACTCTACGAGCAGTACTTC
CASTSDRELYEQYF
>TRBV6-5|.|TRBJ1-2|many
TGTGCCAGCAGTTATCTGTACGGATCTCGTCGTGAAGGCTACACCTTC
CASSYLYGSRREGYTF
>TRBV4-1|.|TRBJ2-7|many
TGCGCCAGCAGCCCAGGGATGATGTTCGAGCAGTACTTC
CASSPGMMFEQYF